These 20 T cell receptor beta chains came from one sample sequenced in a study of OX40 agonist ivuxolimab in advanced cancers. Method: immunoSEQ multiplex PCR; TCRdb's copy keeps in-frame clones and lacks some. The sample lists approximately 17,000 clones; roughly 86% were seen once. Source: CD4+ or CD8+ T cells sorted from blood, taken in a trial of the OX40 agonist ivuxolimab. The receptors originated from an adult with an advanced solid tumor such as melanoma, head and neck, liver or kidney cancer.

This clone has a handful of counts. The chain couples TRBV7-2 to TRBJ2-5; D is possibly TRBD1 or TRBD2 (5 bases each). The CDR3 runs 13 residues. Germline V CDR1 and CDR2: SGHTA, FQGNSA. Trimming pared 2 bases from V and 7 bases from J, leaving 11 bases between. The CDR3 DNA is TGTGCCAGCAGCTTAAACCGGGGCCCGACCCAGTACTTC. It yields the protein CASSLNRGPTQYF.

The chain recombines TRBV6-5 with TRBJ2-3; 10 nucleotides agree with TRBD1. The CDR3 totals 14 residues. Germline V gene lookup returns CDR1 MNHEY and CDR2 SVGAGI. The junction had 5 bases not matched to a gene; V was cut back by 5 bases and J by 6 bases. The CDR3 nucleotides read TGTGCCAGCAGTGACAGGGGGCGAAGGGATACGCAGTATTTT. Its translation is CASSDRGRRDTQYF.

The chain carries TRBV5-1 and TRBJ1-1; D is unresolved. The length of the CDR3 is 14 residues. The V gene's germline CDR1 is SGHRS and CDR2 YFSETQ. The V gene lost 0 bases and the J gene lost 0 bases, with 6 bases spanning the gap. The CDR3 sequence is CASSLDSVNTEAFF. CDR3 in DNA: TGCGCCAGCAGCTTGGACTCGGTGAACACTGAAGCTTTCTTT. Together with reference TRBV5-1 and TRBJ1-1, the CDR3 gives the full variable domain: KAGVTQTPRYLIKTRGQQVTLSCSPISGHRSVSWYQQTPGQGLQFLFEYFSETQRNKGNFPGRFSGRQFSNSRSEMNVSTLELGDSALYLCASSLDSVNTEAFFGQGTRLTVV.

This clone was found a few times. This chain links TRBV19 with TRBJ1-5; D remains ambiguous. The CDR3 consists of 15 residues. Germline CDR1 LNHDA, CDR2 SQIVND (reference sequence). V was shortened by 4 bases and J by 4 bases, with 14 bases between the two germline ends. This chain's CDR3 is CASSRPTPLNQPQHF. The CDR3 DNA sequence: TGTGCCAGTAGTAGACCGACACCTTTGAATCAGCCCCAGCATTTT. Together with reference TRBV19 and TRBJ1-5, the CDR3 gives the full variable domain: DGGITQSPKYLFRKEGQNVTLSCEQNLNHDAMYWYRQDPGQGLRLIYYSQIVNDFQKGDIAEGYSVSREKKESFPLTVTSAQKNPTAFYLCASSRPTPLNQPQHFGDGTRLSIL.

The genes are TRBV28 and TRBJ2-7, with 9 bases fitting TRBD1. Germline-derived CDR1 and CDR2 are MDHEN and SYDVKM. V gave up 5 bases and J gave up 5 bases; unmatched junction bases: 7. The CDR3 loop spans 14 amino acids. The CDR3 is CASSQPGQGNEQYF. DNA for the CDR3: TGTGCCAGCAGTCAACCGGGACAGGGCAACGAGCAGTACTTC.

The chain employs TRBV27 and TRBJ2-7; D gene unclear. The germline gives CDR1 MNHEY, CDR2 SMNVEV (reference sequence). The CDR3 totals 14 residues. V shed 1 base and J shed 2 bases, with 9 bases lying between them. The CDR3 region is CASSLYAGPYEQYF. The CDR3 nucleotides are TGTGCCAGCAGTTTATACGCTGGCCCCTACGAGCAGTACTTC.

This clone was detected a few times. The CDR3, as DNA: TGTGCCAGTAGTCGGCAGGCCAACTCTGGGGCCAACGTCCTGACTTTC. It specifies CASSRQANSGANVLTF. This chain joins TRBV19 and TRBJ2-6, with D hard to call. V lost 5 bases, J lost 0 bases, and 11 bases lay in between. CDR1 and CDR2 from the germline V gene are LNHDA and SQIVND (reference sequence). The CDR3 covers 16 residues.

The chain combines TRBV19 with TRBJ2-5, with a weak D call TRBD2 (5 bases). Trimming took off 5 bases at V and 3 bases at J, with 16 bases between the two ends. This CDR3 region has 15 residues. Germline V gene lookup returns CDR1 LNHDA and CDR2 SQIVND (reference sequence). The DNA of the CDR3 is TGTGCCAGTAGTCTCCAGAGCGGATTGAAAGAGACCCAGTACTTC. Translation gives CASSLQSGLKETQYF.

J is TRBJ2-6 and V is TRBV7-3; possible D gene TRBD2, 5 bases. In germline, CDR1 is SGHTA, CDR2 FQGTGA. V lost 4 bases and J lost 2, with 15 bases in between. This CDR3 spans 17 amino acids. The CDR3 DNA reads TGTGCCAGCAGCTCTGGACCGGGATCTACTGGGGCCAACGTCCTGACTTTC. Translation: CASSSGPGSTGANVLTF.

The chain recombines TRBV19 with TRBJ2-7; D is uncertain. Germline V gene sequence: CDR1 LNHDA, CDR2 SQIVND (reference sequence). With 3 bases removed from V and 0 bases from J, the gap between germline ends came to 6 bases. The CDR3 has 13 amino acids. The CDR3 coding sequence is TGTGCCAGTAGTATCAAGGACTCCTACGAGCAGTACTTC. The encoded protein is CASSIKDSYEQYF. The variable domain in full, with the rest retrieved from reference TRBV19 and TRBJ2-7, is DGGITQSPKYLFRKEGQNVTLSCEQNLNHDAMYWYRQDPGQGLRLIYYSQIVNDFQKGDIAEGYSVSREKKESFPLTVTSAQKNPTAFYLCASSIKDSYEQYFGPGTRLTVT.

The rearrangement links TRBV7-8 to TRBJ1-6; D is unresolved. CDR3 length: 13 residues. With 1 base removed from V and 9 bases from J, the gap between germline ends came to 7 bases. Germline V gene lookup returns CDR1 SGHVS and CDR2 FQNEAQ. The CDR3 loop is CASSLVEVSPLHF. CDR3 in DNA: TGTGCCAGCAGCTTAGTAGAGGTTTCACCCCTCCACTTT.

The CDR3 spells CASSRGTGTGGSGYTF. In DNA, the CDR3 is TGTGCCAGCAGCCGGGGGACCGGGACAGGGGGTTCCGGCTACACCTTC. This chain connects TRBV27 to TRBJ1-2; TRBD1 aligns across 11 bases. The CDR3 totals 16 residues. The V segment lost 6 bases and the J segment 8 bases; nucleotides outside the gene matches: 14. CDR1 is MNHEY and CDR2 is SMNVEV in the germline V gene (reference sequence).

The chain joins TRBV19 to TRBJ2-3; 9 bases are a match to TRBD1. This CDR3 has 16 residues. The ends lost 3 bases at V and 5 bases at J; junction bases unmatched: 9. Looked up from germline, CDR1 is LNHDA and CDR2 is SQIVND (reference sequence). The CDR3 sequence: CASSIKWTGERDTQYF. DNA for the CDR3: TGTGCCAGTAGTATTAAATGGACAGGGGAGAGAGATACGCAGTATTTT.

This clone has only a few counts. The rearrangement joins TRBV5-1 to TRBJ2-3; 9 nucleotides match TRBD1. The V and J ends lost 0 bases and 4 bases, in that order; junction bases with no gene match: 6. This CDR3 contains 16 residues. Germline V gene sequence: CDR1 SGHRS, CDR2 YFSETQ. CDR3 sequence: CASSLAGTGSPDTQYF. The CDR3 DNA follows: TGCGCCAGCAGCTTGGCCGGGACAGGGAGCCCAGATACGCAGTATTTT.

A few counts support this clone. This chain connects TRBV5-1 to TRBJ2-7, with 16 bases that match TRBD2. The germline V gene has CDR1 SGHRS and CDR2 YFSETQ. The length of the CDR3 is 17 residues. The V gene end was trimmed by 4 bases and the J gene end by 0 bases; junction bases not matched to a gene: 4. As DNA, the CDR3 is TGCGCCAGCAGCATGGGACTAGCGGGAGGGCCCTCCTACGAGCAGTACTTC. It is translated as CASSMGLAGGPSYEQYF.

The table lists this clone with a count of one. The chain employs TRBV7-6 and TRBJ2-7; 8 nucleotides agree with TRBD2. Germline CDR1 and CDR2: SGHVS and FNYEAQ. This CDR3 spans 16 amino acids. Unmatched junction bases numbered 9, after V lost 1 base and J lost 4 bases. CDR3 sequence (DNA): TGTGCCAGCAGCTTAGATACCTGGACTAGCAGTTACGAGCAGTACTTC. As protein: CASSLDTWTSSYEQYF.

The chain couples TRBV28 to TRBJ2-4, with TRBD2 matching over 12 bases. The CDR3 runs to 13 residues. The V segment lost 6 bases and the J segment 6 bases; nucleotides outside the gene matches: 0. Germline lookup yields CDR1 MDHEN and CDR2 SYDVKM. CDR3: CASRGLAGNIQYF. The CDR3 nucleotides are TGTGCCAGCAGGGGACTAGCGGGAAACATTCAGTACTTC.

The V call is TRBV14, the J call TRBJ1-3; D unresolved. V was pared by 4 bases and J by 8 bases, with 12 bases between. From germline, CDR1 is SGHDN and CDR2 FVKESK. This CDR3 has 13 residues. This chain's CDR3 is CASSPLTADTIYF. The CDR3 nucleotides read TGTGCCAGCAGCCCACTCACAGCGGACACCATATATTTT.

V is TRBV6-1 and J is TRBJ2-2, with TRBD1 matching 7 bases. The germline gives CDR1 MNHNS, CDR2 SASEGT. This CDR3 spans 14 amino acids. With V trimmed by 9 bases and J by 0 bases, 4 bases remained unmatched. CDR3 amino acids: CASSGQPNTGELFF. The CDR3 region has the DNA TGTGCCAGTTCGGGACAGCCGAACACCGGGGAGCTGTTTTTT.

The chain couples TRBV6-6 to TRBJ2-6, with 12 bases identical to TRBD1. Trimming at V came to 6 bases and at J to 2 bases, leaving 2 bases not matched to a gene. The CDR3 runs 16 residues. The germline V gene has CDR1 MNHNY and CDR2 SVGAGI (reference sequence). This CDR3 is CASRGTGGAGANVLTF. DNA of the CDR3: TGTGCCAGCAGGGGGACAGGGGGCGCTGGGGCCAACGTCCTGACTTTC.